This T cell receptor beta chain was profiled in a study of blood T cell repertoires in COVID-19. Study in general: Collection of acute and convalescent COVID-19 samples took place in the United States, Italy and Spain.

The CDR3 consists of 15 residues. CDR1 is SGDLS and CDR2 is YYNGEE in the germline V gene. V was pared by 4 bases and J by 2 bases, with 13 bases between. Authors' data handling: The assay estimated nucleated cells by amplifying reference gene primers. The method was immunoSEQ multiplex PCR; TCRdb's version includes in-frame clones alone and lacks a portion of them. D and trimming come from the DNA, and the V and J calls and clone size come from that table. The table includes roughly 230,000 clones, about nine tenths detected once. The sample comprised peripheral blood. The source of this sequence is a man between 65 and 85 years old with acute or convalescent COVID-19. The J gene is TRBJ1-3, the V gene TRBV9; D is undetermined. The CDR3 region is CASSPLPVAGNTIYF. In DNA form, the CDR3 reads TGTGCCAGCAGCCCCTTACCGGTGGCTGGAAACACCATATATTTT.